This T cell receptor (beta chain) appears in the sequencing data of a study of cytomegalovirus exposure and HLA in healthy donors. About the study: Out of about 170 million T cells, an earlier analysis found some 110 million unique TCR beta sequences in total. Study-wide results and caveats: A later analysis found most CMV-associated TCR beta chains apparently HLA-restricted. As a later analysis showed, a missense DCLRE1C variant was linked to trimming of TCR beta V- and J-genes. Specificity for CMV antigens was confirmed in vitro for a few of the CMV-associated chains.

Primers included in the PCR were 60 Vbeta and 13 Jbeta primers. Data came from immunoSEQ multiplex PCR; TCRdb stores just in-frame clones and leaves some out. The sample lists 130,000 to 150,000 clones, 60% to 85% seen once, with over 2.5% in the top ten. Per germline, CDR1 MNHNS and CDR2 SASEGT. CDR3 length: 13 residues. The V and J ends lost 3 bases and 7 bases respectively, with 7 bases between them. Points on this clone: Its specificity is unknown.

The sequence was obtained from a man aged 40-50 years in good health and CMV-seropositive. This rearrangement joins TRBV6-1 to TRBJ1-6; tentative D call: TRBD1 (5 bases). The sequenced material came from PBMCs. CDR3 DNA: TGTGCCAGCAGTGAGGACACCAATTCACCCCTCCACTTT. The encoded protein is CASSEDTNSPLHF.